Below are 32 T cell receptor beta chains sequenced from a single sample in a study of molecular identifiers for immune sequencing clone quantification. TCRdb reprocessed the PCR reads via MiXCR and lists one record per CDR3 protein. The table records some 70,000 distinct CDR3 sequences, less than 20% of them present only once. The specimen sequenced was naive CD8+ T cells from blood, with Jurkat cell RNA spiked in. Subset indicated: FACS-sorted CD8+CD4-CCR7+CD45RA+ naive T cells. Receptors were obtained from a human donor in good health. Some libraries in this study had Jurkat cell RNA spiked in.

This clonotype was recorded many times. The gene calls are TRBV20-1 and TRBJ1-1; TRBD1 matches 8 bases. V shed 1 base, J shed 5 bases, and the junction held 9 bases outside the gene matches. The germline V gene has CDR1 DFQATT and CDR2 SNEGSKA (reference sequence). This CDR3 is 15 amino acids long. The CDR3 region has the DNA TGCAGTGCTAGAGGATCTGGACAGGGCGAGACTGAAGCTTTCTTT. Protein sequence: CSARGSGQGETEAFF.

This clonotype was seen repeatedly, ten times or more. This chain connects TRBV7-2 to TRBJ2-1; TRBD1 agrees at 7 bases. This CDR3 has 17 residues. Germline V lookup: CDR1 SGHTA, CDR2 FQGNSA. J lost 3 bases, V lost 3 bases, and 11 bases had no gene match. Written as DNA, the CDR3 is TGTGCCAGCAGCTTTAACCCGAGGGGGCGCTTCTACAATGAGCAGTTCTTC. Residues: CASSFNPRGRFYNEQFF.

This clonotype occurred many times. The gene calls are TRBV5-4 and TRBJ2-7, with 7 bases identical to TRBD1. Germline CDR1 SGHNT, CDR2 YYREEE (reference sequence). J gave up 4 bases and V 3 bases, and 10 bases lay outside the gene matches. The CDR3 length is 15 residues. CDR3 sequence reads: CASSSGKGARYEQYF. The CDR3 nucleotides read TGTGCCAGCAGCTCGGGGAAGGGGGCGCGGTACGAGCAGTACTTC.

Ten or more counts support this clonotype. This chain uses TRBV20-1 with TRBJ2-1; 8 positions match TRBD2. Losses at the gene ends were 8 bases for V and 8 bases for J; bases not matched to a gene: 14. Germline V gene data show CDR1 as DFQATT and CDR2 as SNEGSKA (reference sequence). The CDR3 runs to 14 residues. CDR3: CSFAPGLVFDEQFF. CDR3 nucleotide sequence: TGCAGTTTCGCTCCGGGACTAGTTTTCGATGAGCAGTTCTTC.

This clonotype was found many times. The rearrangement joins TRBV29-1 to TRBJ2-6; D possibly uses TRBD1 or TRBD2 (5 bases each). The CDR3 has 15 amino acids. Germline V CDR1 and CDR2: SQVTM, ANQGSEA. V lost 7 bases and J 0 bases, leaving 13 bases between the germline ends. CDR3 in DNA: TGCAGCGAAACCGGGACCCTCTCTGGGGCCAACGTCCTGACTTTC. Residues: CSETGTLSGANVLTF.

This clonotype was seen at least ten times. This chain uses TRBV4-1 with TRBJ2-7, with D tentatively TRBD1 (5 bases). Germline loops: CDR1 MGHRA, CDR2 YSYEKL. This CDR3 is 15 amino acids long. Deletions cut 1 base from V and 3 bases from J, with 13 bases between. CDR3: CASSQVPGLVYEQYF. The CDR3 region has the DNA TGCGCCAGCAGCCAAGTTCCAGGGCTAGTCTACGAGCAGTACTTC.

The chain couples TRBV6-1 to TRBJ2-7, with D perhaps TRBD1 or TRBD2 (5 bases each). Trimming cost V 7 bases and J 1 base, with 17 bases left between them. CDR1 and CDR2 (germline): MNHNS, SASEGT. This CDR3 has 15 residues. Here the CDR3 DNA reads TGTGCCAGCACAATCCTCGGGACGACTTCCTACGAGCAGTACTTC. This encodes CASTILGTTSYEQYF.

For this clonotype: This could be a read error, since a much larger clone is one nucleotide away. The CDR3 region has the DNA TGTGCCAGCAGCCGTTCTTGGGGAAGTACAGATACGCAGTATTTT. Amino acid sequence: CASSRSWGSTDTQYF. V usage is TRBV9 and J usage is TRBJ2-3; no firm D call. Germline V gives CDR1 SGDLS, CDR2 YYNGEE. V lost 4 bases and J lost 3, with 15 bases in between. CDR3 length: 15 residues.

The chain has TRBV28 and TRBJ1-5; 9 nucleotides line up with TRBD1. The CDR3 sequence is 15 residues long. Per germline, CDR1 MDHEN and CDR2 SYDVKM. J was trimmed by 1 base and V by 10 bases; bases with no gene match: 8. CDR3 loop: CATSETGGSNQPQHF. CDR3 in DNA: TGTGCCACCTCCGAGACAGGGGGAAGCAATCAGCCCCAGCATTTT.

This clonotype was detected ten times or more. V usage is TRBV6-5 and J usage is TRBJ2-3, with TRBD1 as a possible D gene (6 bases). V gave up 4 bases and J gave up 0 bases, with 11 bases separating them. The CDR3 length is 15 residues. Looked up from germline, CDR1 is MNHEY and CDR2 is SVGAGI. CDR3 in amino acids: CASSSTGFSTDTQYF. Written as DNA, the CDR3 is TGTGCCAGCAGTTCCACAGGGTTCAGCACAGATACGCAGTATTTT.

This clonotype was observed at least ten times. This chain connects TRBV7-6 to TRBJ2-2; D is undetermined. Trimming stripped 5 bases from V and 5 bases from J, with 18 bases between. This CDR3 is built from 16 residues. CDR1 and CDR2 from the germline V gene are SGHVS and FNYEAQ. The CDR3 loop reads CASSPAMELETGELFF. The CDR3 DNA sequence: TGTGCCAGCAGCCCCGCTATGGAACTCGAGACCGGGGAGCTGTTTTTT.

This clonotype has a handful of counts. A much larger clone lies a single base off, so this may be a read error. The chain's CDR3 is CASSHRGPDTEAFF. The CDR3 DNA reads TGTGCCAGCTCTCACAGGGGGCCTGACACTGAAGCTTTCTTT. The chain combines TRBV27 with TRBJ1-1; TRBD1 agrees at 9 bases. Looked up from germline, CDR1 is MNHEY and CDR2 is SMNVEV (reference sequence). J was trimmed by 3 bases and V by 8 bases; bases with no gene match: 7. The CDR3 sequence is 14 residues long.

At least ten counts were recorded for this clonotype. The chain joins TRBV7-9 to TRBJ2-6; 7 bases are a match to TRBD1. Per the germline V gene, CDR1 is SEHNR and CDR2 is FQNEAQ (reference sequence). Losses at the gene ends were 3 bases for V and 4 bases for J; bases not matched to a gene: 6. This CDR3 has 16 amino acids. The CDR3 nucleotides read TGTGCCAGCAGCTTTGAGGGGGCCCTAGGGGCCAACGTCCTGACTTTC. Translating gives CASSFEGALGANVLTF.

This clonotype was seen repeatedly, ten times or more. J is TRBJ2-1 and V is TRBV4-3; D may correspond to TRBD1 or TRBD2 (5 bases each). This CDR3 has 17 amino acids. CDR1 and CDR2 (germline): LGHNA, YSLEER. Trimming shortened V by 0 bases and J by 0 bases, and 12 bases separated the two germline ends. Here the CDR3 reads CASSQDLEGSSYNEQFF. Written as DNA, the CDR3 is TGCGCCAGCAGCCAAGATTTAGAGGGGAGCTCCTACAATGAGCAGTTCTTC.

Many counts were recorded for this clonotype. The genes are TRBV4-1 and TRBJ2-1; possibly TRBD2 for D (5 bases). The CDR3 contains 14 residues. CDR1 is MGHRA, CDR2 YSYEKL, per germline. The V and J ends lost 10 bases and 4 bases respectively, with 17 bases between them. CDR3 protein: CATKNEGDYNEQFF. CDR3 coding DNA: TGCGCCACTAAAAACGAGGGAGATTACAATGAGCAGTTCTTC.

The rearrangement uses TRBV30 and TRBJ2-7; D perhaps matches TRBD2 (6 bases). The ends were cut back, 3 bases at V and 0 bases at J, with 9 bases in the middle. The germline V gene encodes CDR1 GTSNPN and CDR2 SVGIG (reference sequence). CDR3 length: 13 residues. The CDR3 is CAWRDYSSYEQYF. The DNA of the CDR3 is TGTGCCTGGAGGGACTATAGCTCCTACGAGCAGTACTTC.

The chain joins TRBV29-1 to TRBJ1-3; tentatively, D is TRBD1 (5 bases). Germline CDR1 SQVTM, CDR2 ANQGSEA. V lost 6 bases and J lost 0, with 12 bases in between. This CDR3 is built from 14 residues. CDR3 protein: CSVLAGNSGNTIYF. The CDR3 DNA follows: TGCAGCGTCTTGGCAGGGAACTCTGGAAACACCATATATTTT.

Only a few counts were recorded for this clonotype. V is TRBV7-3 and J is TRBJ1-6, with TRBD1 matching over 7 bases. This CDR3 is built from 14 residues. The V segment lost 4 bases and the J segment 6 bases; nucleotides outside the gene matches: 3. Germline lookup yields CDR1 SGHTA and CDR2 FQGTGA. The CDR3 DNA is TGTGCCAGCAGCTCCACAGGGGTTAATTCACCCCTCCACTTT. This translates into CASSSTGVNSPLHF.

This clonotype was detected a few times. The V call is TRBV7-2, the J call TRBJ1-2, with 7 bases lining up with TRBD1. After removal of 5 bases from V and 4 bases from J, the junction contained 10 bases not matched to a gene. CDR1 and CDR2 (germline): SGHTA, FQGNSA. The CDR3 extends over 15 amino acids. Written as DNA, the CDR3 is TGTGCCAGCAGCACTCGGACAGGTTGGACCTATGGCTACACCTTC. Protein sequence: CASSTRTGWTYGYTF.

This clonotype was detected many times. The CDR3 reads CASSYSGTGEQYF. The CDR3 region has the DNA TGTGCCAGCAGCTATTCCGGGACAGGCGAGCAGTACTTC. The rearrangement joins TRBV28 to TRBJ2-7, with 8 bases lining up with TRBD1. The CDR3 loop spans 13 amino acids. The germline CDR1 and CDR2 sequences are MDHEN and SYDVKM. V lost 6 bases, J lost 6 bases, and 7 bases stayed unmatched.

This chain joins TRBV27 and TRBJ2-7; D might be TRBD1 (5 bases). The CDR3 runs 15 residues. Germline loops: CDR1 MNHEY, CDR2 SMNVEV (reference sequence). The V end lost 0 bases, the J end lost 2 bases, and 11 bases lay between the germline ends. The CDR3 coding sequence is TGTGCCAGCAGTTTATCGGACACTTACCCCTACGAGCAGTACTTC. This gives the protein CASSLSDTYPYEQYF.

This clonotype was observed many times. The chain couples TRBV20-1 to TRBJ2-1, with a tentative D call TRBD2 (6 bases). This CDR3 comprises 14 residues. CDR1 and CDR2 (germline): DFQATT, SNEGSKA (reference sequence). With 0 bases removed from V and 8 bases from J, the gap between germline ends came to 14 bases. The CDR3 sequence: CSARDIGGVHEQFF. CDR3 DNA sequence: TGCAGTGCTAGAGATATCGGGGGAGTGCATGAGCAGTTCTTC.

This clonotype was observed at least ten times. CDR3 amino acids: CASSRRTGGQETQYF. The CDR3 DNA follows: TGTGCCAGCAGCCGACGGACAGGGGGGCAAGAGACCCAGTACTTC. This rearrangement joins TRBV14 to TRBJ2-5, with 10 nucleotides matching TRBD1. Trimming at V came to 4 bases and at J to 2 bases, leaving 4 bases not matched to a gene. The CDR3 sequence is 15 residues long. The germline V gene has CDR1 SGHDN and CDR2 FVKESK. The whole variable domain, filled in from reference TRBV14 and TRBJ2-5, reads EAGVTQFPSHSVIEKGQTVTLRCDPISGHDNLYWYRRVMGKEIKFLLHFVKESKQDESGMPNNRFLAERTGGTYSTLKVQPAELEDSGVYFCASSRRTGGQETQYFGPGTRLLVL.

There are many counts of this clonotype. V and J are TRBV2 and TRBJ2-3; 8 positions match TRBD1. V dropped 8 bases and J dropped 2; count of bases not matched to a gene: 6. The CDR3 consists of 14 residues. Germline CDR1 is SNHLY and CDR2 is FYNNEI. The CDR3 loop reads CASAGTGSTDTQYF. Here the CDR3 DNA reads TGTGCCAGCGCAGGGACAGGCTCCACAGATACGCAGTATTTT.

This clonotype showed up just once. At one end, the junction sequence differs from germline, possibly due to a read error. The rearrangement links TRBV4-2 to TRBJ2-1; 9 nucleotides line up with TRBD2. Germline values: CDR1 LGHNA, CDR2 YNFKEQ. The CDR3 consists of 17 residues. CDR3 nucleotide sequence: TGTGCCAGCAGCCAAGATCGTGCGGGAGGGCCTTACAATGAGCGGTTCTTC. Its protein product is CASSQDRAGGPYNERFF.

This clonotype has more than one count but fewer than ten. The CDR3 nucleotides read TGTGCCAGCAGGACAATAGGTTCGTACGAGCAGTACTTC. Its translation: CASRTIGSYEQYF. V usage is TRBV27 and J usage is TRBJ2-7; no reliable D call. Germline assignment: CDR1 MNHEY and CDR2 SMNVEV (reference sequence). Trimming stripped 6 bases from V and 4 bases from J, with 13 bases between. The CDR3 covers 13 residues.

On this clonotype: Being one base from a much bigger clone, this may be a read error. The chain employs TRBV6-6 and TRBJ2-1; D is uncertain. Germline V gene lookup returns CDR1 MNHNY and CDR2 SVGAGI (reference sequence). V was cut by 1 base and J by 8 bases, with 6 bases left in between. The CDR3 has 12 residues. CDR3 nucleotide sequence: TGTGCCAGCAGTTACTTGACGGATGAGCAGTTCTTC. Translating gives CASSYLTDEQFF.

This clonotype was seen ten or more times. The J gene is TRBJ2-1, the V gene TRBV7-2; D is unclear. Per germline, CDR1 SGHTA and CDR2 FQGNSA. Trimming removed 4 bases at V and 5 bases at J, with 9 bases between. CDR3 length equals 13 residues. CDR3 loop: CASSSPPNNEQFF. For the CDR3, the DNA is TGTGCCAGCAGCTCCCCCCCCAACAATGAGCAGTTCTTC.

This clonotype was seen at least ten times. The chain uses TRBV19 and TRBJ2-1; D is undetermined. V was shortened by 3 bases and J by 0 bases, with 15 bases between the two germline ends. From germline, CDR1 is LNHDA and CDR2 SQIVND (reference sequence). The CDR3 spans 17 residues. This CDR3 is CASSIFDTISSYNEQFF. The CDR3 coding sequence is TGTGCCAGTAGTATCTTCGACACCATAAGCTCCTACAATGAGCAGTTCTTC.

This clonotype appeared many times. The chain employs TRBV6-1 and TRBJ1-5; tentatively, D is TRBD1 (6 bases). CDR1 and CDR2 from the germline V gene are MNHNS and SASEGT. The CDR3 has 15 residues. With 1 base removed from V and 0 bases from J, the gap between germline ends came to 7 bases. Written as DNA, the CDR3 is TGTGCCAGCAGTGAAGGGACAGTTAGCAATCAGCCCCAGCATTTT. Protein product: CASSEGTVSNQPQHF.

This clonotype came up many times. This chain connects TRBV2 to TRBJ2-7; D is undetermined. Per germline, CDR1 SNHLY and CDR2 FYNNEI. This CDR3 contains 12 residues. As DNA, the CDR3 is TGTGCAATCCGTGGCCCCCGGAGCGAGCAGTACTTC. Encoded protein: CAIRGPRSEQYF.

This clonotype came up many times. The rearrangement joins TRBV4-1 to TRBJ2-1; D is possibly TRBD1 (6 bases). The germline CDR1 and CDR2 sequences are MGHRA and YSYEKL. This CDR3 spans 15 amino acids. Trimming cost V 3 bases and J 0 bases, with 9 bases left between them. The CDR3 protein is CASSQTGSSYNEQFF. Written as DNA, the CDR3 is TGCGCCAGCAGCCAGACAGGAAGCTCCTACAATGAGCAGTTCTTC.